The 10 T cell receptor beta chains below were found in one sample sequenced in a study of T-cell reconstitution after alpha-beta-depleted transplantation in children. TCRbeta library preparation incorporated unique molecular identifiers. TCRdb re-called the PCR reads with MiXCR, one entry per CDR3 protein. Among around 370,000 distinct CDR3 sequences listed, around 10% were seen once. The sample consisted of PBMCs from the stem cell graft donor, taken from the stem cell graft. The receptors were gathered from a human donor who donated a stem cell graft to a child with acute lymphoblastic leukemia.

The gene calls are TRBV29-1 and TRBJ2-1; 13 nucleotides match TRBD2. Trimming removed 8 bases from V and 3 bases from J; junction bases left unmatched: 10. Germline V CDR1 and CDR2: SQVTM, ANQGSEA. The CDR3 totals 16 residues. Here the CDR3 DNA reads TGCAGCACCTTGACGGGACTAGCGGGACTCTACAATGAGCAGTTCTTC. Amino acids: CSTLTGLAGLYNEQFF.

In its sample, this clonotype was seen a few times. The V gene is TRBV2, the J gene TRBJ2-7; TRBD2 aligns across 10 bases. CDR1 and CDR2 from the germline V gene are SNHLY and FYNNEI. V shed 7 bases, J shed 7 bases, and the junction held 10 bases outside the gene matches. The length of the CDR3 is 14 residues. DNA for the CDR3: TGTGCCAGCAATCCGGGACTAGCGAGCGATGAGCAGTACTTC. As protein: CASNPGLASDEQYF.

This clonotype was detected many times. The chain uses TRBV27 and TRBJ2-3, with 14 bases matching TRBD2. Germline CDR1 is MNHEY and CDR2 is SMNVEV (reference sequence). J gave up 0 bases and V 4 bases, and 6 bases lay outside the gene matches. This CDR3 is 18 amino acids long. CDR3 in DNA: TGTGCCAGCAGTTCCCGACTAGCGGGAGGGCCGAGCACAGATACGCAGTATTTT. Encoded protein: CASSSRLAGGPSTDTQYF.

This clonotype has only a few counts. The CDR3 protein is CASSFRGLATYNEQFF. Written as DNA, the CDR3 is TGTGCCAGCAGTTTCCGGGGACTAGCGACCTACAATGAGCAGTTCTTC. The rearrangement joins TRBV12-3 or TRBV12-4 to TRBJ2-1; 10 bases are shared with TRBD2. CDR3 length: 16 residues. V lost 3 bases, J lost 2 bases, and 4 bases stayed unmatched.

The chain carries TRBV7-2 and TRBJ2-7, with TRBD2 matching over 10 bases. In germline, CDR1 is SGHTA, CDR2 FQGNSA. The ends lost 5 bases at V and 4 bases at J; junction bases unmatched: 8. The CDR3 spans 15 residues. Here the CDR3 DNA reads TGTGCCAGCAGCCCAAAAGCGGGAGGGGTATACGAGCAGTACTTC. It codes for CASSPKAGGVYEQYF.

The sample holds a few counts of this clonotype. The chain carries TRBV20-1 and TRBJ2-1; no firm D call. Germline lookup yields CDR1 DFQATT and CDR2 SNEGSKA (reference sequence). This CDR3 contains 15 residues. V dropped 3 bases and J dropped 6 bases, with 18 bases sitting between them. The CDR3 DNA reads as TGCAGTGCTAGTAGTGTAGGTTCCCCGATCAATGAGCAGTTCTTC. Translating it yields CSASSVGSPINEQFF.

The sample holds a few counts of this clonotype. The V and J genes are TRBV27 and TRBJ1-2; maybe TRBD1 (6 bases). The CDR3 covers 15 residues. Germline V CDR1 and CDR2: MNHEY, SMNVEV (reference sequence). The V end was cut by 4 bases, the J end by 0 bases, with 12 bases between. DNA of the CDR3: TGTGCCAGCAGTTACTCGACAGGCACTAACTATGGCTACACCTTC. Translation gives CASSYSTGTNYGYTF.

This clonotype showed up many times. This chain connects TRBV10-3 to TRBJ1-6; D gene unclear. The V gene's germline CDR1 is ENHRY and CDR2 SYGVKD. CDR3 length: 16 residues. Trimming cost V 2 bases and J 2 bases, with 10 bases left between them. The CDR3 region is CAISEIGGPYNSPLHF. In DNA, the CDR3 is TGTGCCATCAGTGAGATTGGTGGACCCTATAATTCACCCCTCCACTTT.

This clonotype has more than one count but fewer than ten. The genes are TRBV5-6 and TRBJ2-7; 7 bases are shared with TRBD2. Germline CDR1 and CDR2: SGHDT and YYEEEE. Trimming took 4 bases from V and 4 from J; bases not matched to a gene: 17. The CDR3 totals 17 residues. The CDR3 here is CASSQLAGGAMGYEQYF. The CDR3 nucleotides read TGTGCCAGCAGCCAATTAGCGGGTGGGGCCATGGGTTACGAGCAGTACTTC.

A few counts support this clonotype. The chain combines TRBV5-1 with TRBJ2-3, with unresolved D. V was trimmed by 3 bases and J by 5 bases, leaving 13 bases between them. Germline V lookup: CDR1 SGHRS, CDR2 YFSETQ. This CDR3 spans 14 amino acids. CDR3 in DNA: TGCGCCAGCAGCTCCAGACCCGGCGGAGATACGCAGTATTTT. This codes for CASSSRPGGDTQYF.